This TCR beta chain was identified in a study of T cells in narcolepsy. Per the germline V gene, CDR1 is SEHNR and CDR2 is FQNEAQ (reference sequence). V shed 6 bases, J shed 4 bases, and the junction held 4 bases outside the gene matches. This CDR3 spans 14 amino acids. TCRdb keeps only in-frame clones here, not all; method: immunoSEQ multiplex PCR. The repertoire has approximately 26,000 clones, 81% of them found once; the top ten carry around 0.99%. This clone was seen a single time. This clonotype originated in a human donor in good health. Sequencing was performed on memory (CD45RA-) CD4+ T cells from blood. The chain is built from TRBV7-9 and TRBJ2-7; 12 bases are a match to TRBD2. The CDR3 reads CASSAGTSGYEQYF. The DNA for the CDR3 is TGTGCCAGCAGTGCCGGGACTAGCGGGTACGAGCAGTACTTC.